This is a list of T cell receptor beta chains from one sample in a study of T cell responses to AZD1222 COVID-19 vaccine. The method was immunoSEQ multiplex PCR; TCRdb's version includes in-frame clones alone and lacks a portion of them. The sample lists fewer than 130,000 clones, about 94% seen once, with around 2.8% in the top ten. The material was peripheral blood, obtained 28 days after the second AZD1222 dose. The receptor set was obtained from an adult who received the AZD1222 COVID-19 vaccine. Both conserved end residues are trimmed from each CDR3. Each record gives: V gene, clone size, CDR3 protein. Only some rows state a clone size, as once, few, many or a class for expanded clones.

>TRBV4-2|.
ASSQGTGLGYT
>TRBV7-9|.
ASSLTVGQEAF
>TRBV19|.
ARSEAGTSGVYNEQF
>TRBV18|.
ASSPGTARETQY
>TRBV11-3|.
ASSSRTGGSYNEQF
>TRBV10-2|.
ASRPTSGSSYEQY
>TRBV10-1|once
ASSGAETGNTEAF
>TRBV27|few
ASSPSTGQGGLGYT
>TRBV5-4|.
ASSWGLAGDYEQY
>TRBV7-9|once
ASSPQGWYGYT
>TRBV9|.
ASSPSSGRAGSTQY
>TRBV5-1|.
ASSLGPTSGNTIY
>TRBV18|once
ASSLYAGGASTDTQY
>TRBV6-1|.
ASSEDRGWQPQH
>TRBV5-1|.
ASSLYAPGQTNTEAF
>TRBV12-3/TRBV12-4|.
ASRDQNTEAF
>TRBV14|.
ASSQDPSAPWEQY
>TRBV5-4|.
ASSGRNSGGGLSSTDTQY
>TRBV4-1|.
ASRLGTGLTSPF
>TRBV2|.
ASSEGGSGQPQH
>TRBV6-5|.
AVHPAWGYTGELF
>TRBV27|.
ASSLGIRTEAF
>TRBV19|few
ASTVDSGSEAF
>TRBV12-3/TRBV12-4|once
ASSFSGNTIY
>TRBV7-9|.
ASSPDRGSYSNQPQH
>TRBV18|.
ASSFSAGDYGYT
>TRBV6-5|.
ASSYGQYGYT
>TRBV4-1|.
ASSQRHTSNYGYT
>TRBV7-8|.
ASSLPARDAGQGDTEAF
>TRBV11-2|.
ASSLVIDTQY
>TRBV5-8|.
ASSLWGLPAAGELF
>TRBV6-5|few
ASSSGQGHLAQF
>TRBV11-3|.
ASSRTVSLGPNTGELF
>TRBV27|.
ASSLGAGGLPPVIAQY
>TRBV12-3/TRBV12-4|.
ASSFRDNYGYT
>TRBV11-2|.
ASSLPGRGNTEAF
>TRBV21-1|.
ASSPRLAGDNEQF
>TRBV19|.
ASSIDNVYGYT
>TRBV4-1|.
ASSQGRGRTLDTEAF
>TRBV29-1|.
SAGGASGLGETQY
>TRBV7-9|few
ASSSGWPFDSWELF
>TRBV2|.
ASSGETRANEKLF
>TRBV6-1|.
ASSDWGVGTEAF
>TRBV2|.
ASSESGVKETQY
>TRBV5-4|.
ASSQKALGTDTQY
>TRBV5-4|.
ASSTGNNEQF
>TRBV10-3|.
AISGPDREDYGYT
>TRBV2|.
ASSGAGAGNTIY